The clone carrying this TCR beta chain has only a few counts. The germline gives CDR1 MNHEY, CDR2 SVGAGI. The V and J ends lost 6 bases and 11 bases, in that order; junction bases with no gene match: 17. This CDR3 contains 15 residues. The data are from a study of blood T cell repertoires in COVID-19. Turning to the study itself: COVID-19 samples from acute and convalescent phases originated in the United States, Italy and Spain. Sample material is recorded as cDNA or gDNA derived from T cells, B-cell-depleted T cells, or PBMCs.

In the original analysis: For nucleated cells, counts were estimated from reference gene primer amplification. Repertoires were generated with immunoSEQ multiplex PCR, while TCRdb's copy carries only in-frame clones and drops some. That table gives V, J and clone size, and the DNA gave D and trimming. The repertoire has over 100,000 clones, 75% to 90% of them found once; the top ten carry around 6.7%. This rearrangement joins TRBV6-5 to TRBJ1-1, with 8 bases lining up with TRBD1. The source is a woman in her fifties or sixties with acute or convalescent COVID-19. Sample: peripheral blood. The DNA for the CDR3 is TGTGCCAGCAGCTCCACGGGACAGGCATTGTCAGTGGCTTTCTTT. Its translation is CASSSTGQALSVAFF.